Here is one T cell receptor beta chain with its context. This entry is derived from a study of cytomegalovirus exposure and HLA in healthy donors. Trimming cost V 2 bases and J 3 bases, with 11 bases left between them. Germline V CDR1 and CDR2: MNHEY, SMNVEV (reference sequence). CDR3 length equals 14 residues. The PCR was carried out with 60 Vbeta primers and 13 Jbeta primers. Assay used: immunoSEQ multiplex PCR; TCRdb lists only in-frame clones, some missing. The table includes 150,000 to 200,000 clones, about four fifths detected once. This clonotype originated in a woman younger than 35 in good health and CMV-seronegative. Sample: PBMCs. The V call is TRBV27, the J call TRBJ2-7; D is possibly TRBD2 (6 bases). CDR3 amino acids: CASSLRGAVYEQYF. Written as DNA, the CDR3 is TGTGCCAGCAGTTTACGCGGGGCGGTCTACGAGCAGTACTTC.